The 2 T cell receptor beta chains in this list originate from one sample, sequenced in a study of blood T cells in healthy people across ages. For the second PCR, which ran for about 6 to 11 cycles, a sample-barcoded 5' primer and a J-beta primer mix were used. TCRdb independently ran MiXCR on the 5' RACE reads; one entry per CDR3 protein. The data show 870,000 or so distinct CDR3 sequences, 29% seen once. Sequenced material: blood. The receptors here all came from a woman of 80 years or more in good health.

This clonotype was counted between two and nine times. V gene TRBV3-1 combines with J gene TRBJ2-3; D could derive from TRBD1 or TRBD2 (5 bases each). V lost 4 bases and J lost 8, with 19 bases in between. There are 15 residues in the CDR3. The germline CDR1 and CDR2 sequences are LGHDT and YNNKEL (reference sequence). The CDR3 region is CASSLAPGPQRTQYF. The CDR3 nucleotides are TGTGCCAGCAGCCTTGCTCCGGGGCCCCAGCGTACGCAGTATTTT.

In its sample, this clonotype was seen many times. The rearrangement links TRBV10-3 to TRBJ1-6; 7 nucleotides align to TRBD1. Per the germline V gene, CDR1 is ENHRY and CDR2 is SYGVKD. The CDR3 is 15 amino acids. V shed 6 bases, J shed 2 bases, and the junction held 4 bases outside the gene matches. The CDR3 nucleotides are TGTGCCATCAGCGCGGACAGGCCCTATAATTCACCCCTCCACTTT. It yields the protein CAISADRPYNSPLHF.